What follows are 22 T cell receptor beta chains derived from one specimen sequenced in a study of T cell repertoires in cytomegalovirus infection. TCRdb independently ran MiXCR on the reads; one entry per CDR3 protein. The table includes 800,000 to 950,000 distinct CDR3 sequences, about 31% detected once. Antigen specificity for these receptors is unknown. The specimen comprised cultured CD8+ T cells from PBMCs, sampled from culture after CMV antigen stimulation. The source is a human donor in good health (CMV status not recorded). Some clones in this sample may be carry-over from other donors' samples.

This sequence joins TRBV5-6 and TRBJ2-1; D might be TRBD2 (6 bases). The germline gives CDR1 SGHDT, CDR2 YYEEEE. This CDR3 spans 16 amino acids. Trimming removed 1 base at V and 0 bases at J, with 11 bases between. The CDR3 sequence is CASSLRRGYSYNEQFF. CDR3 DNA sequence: TGTGCCAGCAGCTTGCGACGGGGGTACTCCTACAATGAGCAGTTCTTC.

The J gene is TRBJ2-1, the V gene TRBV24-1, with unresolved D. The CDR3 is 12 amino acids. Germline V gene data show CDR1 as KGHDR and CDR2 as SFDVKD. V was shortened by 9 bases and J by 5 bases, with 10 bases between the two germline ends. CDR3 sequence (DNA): TGTGCCACCTCGGGCTGGGACAATGAGCAGTTCTTC. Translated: CATSGWDNEQFF.

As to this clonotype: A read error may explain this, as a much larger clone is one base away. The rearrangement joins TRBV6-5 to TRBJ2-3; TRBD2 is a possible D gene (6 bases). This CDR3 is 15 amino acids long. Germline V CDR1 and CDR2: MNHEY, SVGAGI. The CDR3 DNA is TGTGCCAGCAGTTGGCTAGCGCGAAGCATAGATACGCAGTATTTT. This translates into CASSWLARSIDTQYF.

The CDR3: CASSEEGIWAQYF. CDR3 nucleotide sequence: TGCGCCAGCAGTGAGGAGGGGATCTGGGCCCAGTACTTC. V and J are TRBV10-2 and TRBJ2-5, with D perhaps being TRBD1 or TRBD2 (5 bases each). The CDR3 sequence is 13 residues long. V was trimmed by 2 bases and J by 9 bases, leaving 13 bases between them. Germline values: CDR1 WSHSY, CDR2 SAAADI.

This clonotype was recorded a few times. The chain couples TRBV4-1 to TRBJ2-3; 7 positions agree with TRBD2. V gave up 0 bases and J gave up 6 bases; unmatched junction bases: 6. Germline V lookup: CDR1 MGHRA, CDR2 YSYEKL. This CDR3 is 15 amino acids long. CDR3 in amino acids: CASSQEITGGDTQYF. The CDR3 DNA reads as TGCGCCAGCAGCCAAGAGATAACGGGGGGTGATACGCAGTATTTT.

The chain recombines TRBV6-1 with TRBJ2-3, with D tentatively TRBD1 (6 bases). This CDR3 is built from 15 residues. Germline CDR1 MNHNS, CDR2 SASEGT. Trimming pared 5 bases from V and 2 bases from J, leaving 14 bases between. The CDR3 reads CASSRQASATDTQYF. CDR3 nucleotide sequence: TGTGCCAGCAGTCGACAGGCCTCGGCCACAGATACGCAGTATTTT.

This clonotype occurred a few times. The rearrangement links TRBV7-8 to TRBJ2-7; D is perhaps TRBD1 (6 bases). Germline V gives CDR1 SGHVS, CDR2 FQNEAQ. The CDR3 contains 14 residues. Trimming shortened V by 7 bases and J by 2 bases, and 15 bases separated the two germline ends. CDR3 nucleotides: TGTGCCAGCACCCAACAGGGACCTACCTACGAGCAGTACGTC. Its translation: CASTQQGPTYEQYV.

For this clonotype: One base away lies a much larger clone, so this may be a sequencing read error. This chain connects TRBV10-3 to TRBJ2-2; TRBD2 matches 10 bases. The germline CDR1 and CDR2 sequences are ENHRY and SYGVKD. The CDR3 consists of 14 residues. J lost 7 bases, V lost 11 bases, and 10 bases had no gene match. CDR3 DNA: TGTGCCTCCCAGCCCAGGACTAGCGGCGGGGAGCTGTTTTTT. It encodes CASQPRTSGGELFF.

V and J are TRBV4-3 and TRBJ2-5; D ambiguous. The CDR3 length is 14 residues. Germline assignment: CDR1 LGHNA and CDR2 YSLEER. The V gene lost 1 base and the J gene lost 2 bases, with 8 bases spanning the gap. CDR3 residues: CASSQAVTQETQYF. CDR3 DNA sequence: TGCGCCAGCAGCCAAGCAGTGACACAAGAGACCCAGTACTTC.

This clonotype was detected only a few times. Here the CDR3 DNA reads TGCGCCAGCAGGTCGGGCAATGAGCAGTTCTTC. Amino acids: CASRSGNEQFF. This chain joins TRBV10-2 and TRBJ2-1; D not resolved. Germline assignment: CDR1 WSHSY and CDR2 SAAADI. V was clipped by 6 bases and J by 6 bases, with 6 bases between them. The CDR3 runs to 11 residues.

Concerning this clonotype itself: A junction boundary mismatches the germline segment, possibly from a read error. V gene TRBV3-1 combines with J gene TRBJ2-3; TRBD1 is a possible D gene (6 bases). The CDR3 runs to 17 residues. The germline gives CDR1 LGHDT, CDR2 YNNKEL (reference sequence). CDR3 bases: TGTGCCAACAGCCAAGAGGTCGACAGGCTCTGGTCAGATACGCAGTATTTT. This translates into CANSQEVDRLWSDTQYF.

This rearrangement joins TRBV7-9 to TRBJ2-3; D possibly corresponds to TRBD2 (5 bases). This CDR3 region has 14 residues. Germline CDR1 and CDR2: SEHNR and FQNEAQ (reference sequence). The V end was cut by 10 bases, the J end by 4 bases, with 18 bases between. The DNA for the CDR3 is TGTGCCATCCAGGAGGAGCGAGTAGCAGATACGCAGTATTTT. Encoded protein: CAIQEERVADTQYF.

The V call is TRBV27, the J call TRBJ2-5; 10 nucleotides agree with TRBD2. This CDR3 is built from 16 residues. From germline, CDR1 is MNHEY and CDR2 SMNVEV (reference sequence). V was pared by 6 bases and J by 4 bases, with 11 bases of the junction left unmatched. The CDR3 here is CASSRLELAGGETQYF. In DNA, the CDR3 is TGTGCCAGCAGCAGACTCGAATTAGCGGGGGGAGAGACCCAGTACTTC.

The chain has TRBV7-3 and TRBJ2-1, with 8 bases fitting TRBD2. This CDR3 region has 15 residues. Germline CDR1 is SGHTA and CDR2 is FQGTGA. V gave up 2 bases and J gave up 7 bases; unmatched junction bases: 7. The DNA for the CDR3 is TGTGCCAGCAGCTTAGCGGCGGGGGGCCTTAATGAGCAGTTCTTC. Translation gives CASSLAAGGLNEQFF.

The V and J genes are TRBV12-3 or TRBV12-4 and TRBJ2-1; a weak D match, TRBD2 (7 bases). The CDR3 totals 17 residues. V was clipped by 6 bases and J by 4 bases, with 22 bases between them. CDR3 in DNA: TGTGCCAGCAGGCCCAGCCTGGGAGGGGACAATTACAATGAGCAGTTCTTC. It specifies CASRPSLGGDNYNEQFF.

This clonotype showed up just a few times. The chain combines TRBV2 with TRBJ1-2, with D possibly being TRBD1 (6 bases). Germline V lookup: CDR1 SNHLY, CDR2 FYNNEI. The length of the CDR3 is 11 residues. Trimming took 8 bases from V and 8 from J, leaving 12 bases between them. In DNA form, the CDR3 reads TGTGCCAGCCTACAGGGCAGGGGCTACACCTTC. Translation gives CASLQGRGYTF.

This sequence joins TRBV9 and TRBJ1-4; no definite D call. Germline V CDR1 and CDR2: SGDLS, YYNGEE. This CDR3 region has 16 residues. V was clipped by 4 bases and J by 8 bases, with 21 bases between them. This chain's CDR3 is CASSRRPREVEEKLFF. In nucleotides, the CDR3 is TGTGCCAGCAGCCGGAGGCCGAGGGAGGTAGAAGAAAAACTGTTTTTT. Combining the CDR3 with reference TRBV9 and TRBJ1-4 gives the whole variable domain DSGVTQTPKHLITATGQRVTLRCSPRSGDLSVYWYQQSLDQGLQFLIQYYNGEERAKGNILERFSAQQFPDLHSELNLSSLELGDSALYFCASSRRPREVEEKLFFGSGTQLSVL.

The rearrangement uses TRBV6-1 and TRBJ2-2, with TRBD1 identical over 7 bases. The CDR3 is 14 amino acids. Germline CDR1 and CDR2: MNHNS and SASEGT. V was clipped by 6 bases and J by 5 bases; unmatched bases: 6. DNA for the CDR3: TGTGCCAGCAGGGGACAGAAAAGGACCGGGGAGCTGTTTTTT. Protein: CASRGQKRTGELFF.

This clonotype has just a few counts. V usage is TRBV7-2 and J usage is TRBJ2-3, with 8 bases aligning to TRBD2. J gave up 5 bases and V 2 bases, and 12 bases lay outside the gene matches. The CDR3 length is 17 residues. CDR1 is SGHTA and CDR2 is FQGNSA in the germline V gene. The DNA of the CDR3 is TGTGCCAGCAGCTTATCTCGGCTAGCGGGCACATTAGATACGCAGTATTTT. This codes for CASSLSRLAGTLDTQYF.

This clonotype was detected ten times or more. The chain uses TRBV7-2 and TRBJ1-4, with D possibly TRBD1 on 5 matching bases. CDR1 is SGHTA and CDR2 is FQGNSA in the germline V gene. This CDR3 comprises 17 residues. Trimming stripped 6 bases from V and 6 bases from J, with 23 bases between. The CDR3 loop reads CASSPLLLQGEYEKLFF. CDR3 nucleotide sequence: TGTGCCAGCAGTCCACTTCTTTTGCAGGGAGAATATGAAAAACTGTTTTTT.

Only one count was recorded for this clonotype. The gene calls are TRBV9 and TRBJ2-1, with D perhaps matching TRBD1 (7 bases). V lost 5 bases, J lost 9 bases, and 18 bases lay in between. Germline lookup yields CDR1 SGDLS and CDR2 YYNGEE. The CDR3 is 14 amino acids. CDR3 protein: CASRGTDQGGEQFF. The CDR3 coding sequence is TGTGCCAGCAGGGGGACAGATCAGGGGGGTGAGCAGTTCTTC.

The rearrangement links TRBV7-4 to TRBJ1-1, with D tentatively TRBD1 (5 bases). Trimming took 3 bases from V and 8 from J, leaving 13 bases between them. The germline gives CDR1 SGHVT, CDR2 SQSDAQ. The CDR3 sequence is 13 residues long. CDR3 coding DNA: TGTGCCAGCAGCTTGGGGCCTGCCGGAGAAGCTTTCTTT. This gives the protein CASSLGPAGEAFF.